Detailed here is one T cell receptor beta chain. CDR3 length equals 13 residues. Trimming shortened V by 11 bases and J by 1 base, and 12 bases separated the two germline ends. Germline CDR1 and CDR2: MNHEY and SMNVEV (reference sequence). Original data processing: Amplified reference gene primers provided the basis for estimating nucleated cell counts. Profiling relied on immunoSEQ multiplex PCR, and the TCRdb table lists in-frame clones only, not all of them. V and J calls and clone size follow that table, whereas D and trimming were derived from the DNA. The top ten clones hold approximately 2.4% of a sample with 150,000 or so clones, 70% to 90% of them seen once. This entry comes from a study of blood T cell repertoires in COVID-19. Study details: Acute and convalescent COVID-19 samples came from the United States, Italy and Spain. PBMCs, B-cell-depleted T cells, or T cells were the source of the cDNA or gDNA that made up the material.

Sequencing was carried out using peripheral blood. This chain uses TRBV27 with TRBJ2-4; D is perhaps TRBD2 (5 bases). This receptor was taken from a woman aged 70-85 years with acute or convalescent COVID-19. The CDR3 loop reads CAPREPAKNIQYF. In nucleotides, the CDR3 is TGTGCCCCACGGGAACCGGCCAAAAACATTCAGTACTTC.